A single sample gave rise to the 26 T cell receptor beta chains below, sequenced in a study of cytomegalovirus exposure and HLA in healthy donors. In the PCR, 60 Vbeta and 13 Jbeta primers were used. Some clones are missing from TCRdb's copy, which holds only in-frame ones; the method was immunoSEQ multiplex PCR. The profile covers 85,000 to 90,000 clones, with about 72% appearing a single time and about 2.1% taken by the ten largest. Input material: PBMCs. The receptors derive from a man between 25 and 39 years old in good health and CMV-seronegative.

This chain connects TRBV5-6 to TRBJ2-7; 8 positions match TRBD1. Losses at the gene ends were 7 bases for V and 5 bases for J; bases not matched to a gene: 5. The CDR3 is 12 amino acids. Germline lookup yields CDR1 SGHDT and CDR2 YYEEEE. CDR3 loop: CASVRQGHEQYF. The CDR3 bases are TGTGCCAGCGTCAGACAGGGGCACGAGCAGTACTTC.

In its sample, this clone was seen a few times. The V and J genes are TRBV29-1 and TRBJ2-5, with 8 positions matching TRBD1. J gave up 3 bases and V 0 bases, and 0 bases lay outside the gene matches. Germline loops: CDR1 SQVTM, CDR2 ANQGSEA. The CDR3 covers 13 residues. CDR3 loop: CSVEEDREETQYF. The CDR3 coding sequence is TGCAGCGTTGAAGAGGACAGGGAAGAGACCCAGTACTTC.

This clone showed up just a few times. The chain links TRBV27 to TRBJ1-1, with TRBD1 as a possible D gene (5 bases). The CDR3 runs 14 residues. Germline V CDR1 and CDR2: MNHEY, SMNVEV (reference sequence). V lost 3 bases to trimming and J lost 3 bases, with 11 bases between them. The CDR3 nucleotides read TGTGCCAGCAGTTTGTCCGGGACTTACACTGAAGCTTTCTTT. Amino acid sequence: CASSLSGTYTEAFF.

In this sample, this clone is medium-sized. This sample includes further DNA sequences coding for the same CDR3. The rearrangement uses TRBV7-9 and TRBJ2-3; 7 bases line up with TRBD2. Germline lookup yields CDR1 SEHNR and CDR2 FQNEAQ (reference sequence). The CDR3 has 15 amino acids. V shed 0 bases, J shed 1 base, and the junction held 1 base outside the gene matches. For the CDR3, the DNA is TGTGCCAGCAGCTTAGCGGCGGGGGGCACAGATACGCAGTATTTT. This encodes CASSLAAGGTDTQYF.

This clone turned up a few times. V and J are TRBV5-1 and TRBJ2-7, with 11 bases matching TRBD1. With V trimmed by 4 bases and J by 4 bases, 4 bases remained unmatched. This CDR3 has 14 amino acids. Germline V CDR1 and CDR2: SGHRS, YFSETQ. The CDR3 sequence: CASSARDRGYEQYF. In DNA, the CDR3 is TGCGCCAGCAGCGCGAGGGACAGGGGGTACGAGCAGTACTTC.

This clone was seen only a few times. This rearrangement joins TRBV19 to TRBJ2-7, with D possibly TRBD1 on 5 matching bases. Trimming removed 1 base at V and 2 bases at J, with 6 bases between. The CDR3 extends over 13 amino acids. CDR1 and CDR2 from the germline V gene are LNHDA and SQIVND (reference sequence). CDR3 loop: CASSIGTTYEQYF. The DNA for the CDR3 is TGTGCCAGTAGTATAGGGACAACCTACGAGCAGTACTTC.

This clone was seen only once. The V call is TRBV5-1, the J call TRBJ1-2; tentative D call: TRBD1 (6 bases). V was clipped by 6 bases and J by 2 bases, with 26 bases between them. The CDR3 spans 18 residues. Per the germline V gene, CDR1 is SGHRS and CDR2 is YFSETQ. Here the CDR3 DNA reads TGCGCCAGCACCCCTTTGACAGGCGGGGGGATGGCGAACTATGGCTACACCTTC. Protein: CASTPLTGGGMANYGYTF.

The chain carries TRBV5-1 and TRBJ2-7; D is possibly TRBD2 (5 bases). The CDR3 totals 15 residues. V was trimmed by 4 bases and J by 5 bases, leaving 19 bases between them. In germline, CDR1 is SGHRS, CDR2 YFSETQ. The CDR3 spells CASSPPGRVHNEQYF. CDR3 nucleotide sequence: TGCGCCAGCAGCCCCCCCGGGCGGGTTCATAACGAGCAGTACTTC.

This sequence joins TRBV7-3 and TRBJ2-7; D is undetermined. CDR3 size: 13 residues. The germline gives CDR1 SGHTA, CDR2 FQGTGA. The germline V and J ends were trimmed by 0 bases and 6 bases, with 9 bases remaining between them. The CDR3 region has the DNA TGTGCCAGCAGCTTAACCACCAGAGGCGAGCAGTACTTC. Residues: CASSLTTRGEQYF. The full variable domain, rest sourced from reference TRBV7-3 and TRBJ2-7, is GAGVSQTPSNKVTEKGKYVELRCDPISGHTALYWYRQSLGQGPEFLIYFQGTGAADDSGLPNDRFFAVRPEGSVSTLKIQRTERGDSAVYLCASSLTTRGEQYFGPGTRLTVT.

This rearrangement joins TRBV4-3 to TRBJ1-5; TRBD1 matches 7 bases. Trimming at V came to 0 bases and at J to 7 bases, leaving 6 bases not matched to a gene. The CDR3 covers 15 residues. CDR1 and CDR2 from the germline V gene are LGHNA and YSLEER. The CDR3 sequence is CASSQDRTGGQPQHF. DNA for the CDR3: TGCGCCAGCAGCCAAGATAGGACAGGAGGCCAGCCCCAGCATTTT.

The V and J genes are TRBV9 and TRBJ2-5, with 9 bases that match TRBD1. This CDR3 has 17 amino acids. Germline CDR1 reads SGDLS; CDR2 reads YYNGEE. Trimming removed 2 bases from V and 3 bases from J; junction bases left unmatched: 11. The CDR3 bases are TGTGCCAGCAGCGTGGCAACGGGGACAGGGCGAGAAGAGACCCAGTACTTC. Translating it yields CASSVATGTGREETQYF.

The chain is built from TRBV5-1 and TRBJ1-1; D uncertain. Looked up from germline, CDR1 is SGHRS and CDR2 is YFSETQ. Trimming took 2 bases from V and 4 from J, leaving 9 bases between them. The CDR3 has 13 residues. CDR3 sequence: CASSFDGSTEAFF. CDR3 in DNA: TGCGCCAGCAGCTTTGATGGGAGCACTGAAGCTTTCTTT.

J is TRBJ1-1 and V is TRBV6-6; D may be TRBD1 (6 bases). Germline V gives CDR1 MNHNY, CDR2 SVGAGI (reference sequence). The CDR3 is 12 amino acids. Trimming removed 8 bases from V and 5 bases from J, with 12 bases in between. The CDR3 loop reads CASGFQGTEAFF. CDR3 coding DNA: TGTGCCAGCGGGTTTCAGGGGACTGAAGCTTTCTTT.

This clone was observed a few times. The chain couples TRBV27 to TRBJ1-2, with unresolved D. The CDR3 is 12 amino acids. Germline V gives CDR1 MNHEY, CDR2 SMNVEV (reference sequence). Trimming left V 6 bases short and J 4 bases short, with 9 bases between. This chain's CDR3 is CASSEGSYGYTF. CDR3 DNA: TGTGCCAGCAGCGAAGGGAGCTATGGCTACACCTTC.

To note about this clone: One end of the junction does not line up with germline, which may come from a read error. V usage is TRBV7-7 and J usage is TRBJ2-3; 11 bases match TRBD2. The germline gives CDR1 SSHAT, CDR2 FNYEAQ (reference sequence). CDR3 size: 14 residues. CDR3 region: CASSLGTSGDTQYF. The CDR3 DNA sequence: TGTGCTAGCAGCTTGGGGACTAGCGGAGATACGCAGTATTTT.

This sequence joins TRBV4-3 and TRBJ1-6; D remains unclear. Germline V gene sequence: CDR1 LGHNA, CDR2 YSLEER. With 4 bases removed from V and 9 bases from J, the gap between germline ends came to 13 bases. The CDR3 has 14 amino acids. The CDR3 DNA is TGCGCCAGCAGCCCCGGGGTGCCGATTTCACCCCTCCACTTT. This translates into CASSPGVPISPLHF.

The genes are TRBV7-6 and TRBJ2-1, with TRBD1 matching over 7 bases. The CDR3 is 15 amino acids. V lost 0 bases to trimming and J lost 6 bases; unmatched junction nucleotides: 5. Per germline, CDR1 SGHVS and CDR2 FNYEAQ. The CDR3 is CASSLAIQGLNEQFF. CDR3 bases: TGTGCCAGCAGCTTAGCGATACAGGGGCTCAATGAGCAGTTCTTC.

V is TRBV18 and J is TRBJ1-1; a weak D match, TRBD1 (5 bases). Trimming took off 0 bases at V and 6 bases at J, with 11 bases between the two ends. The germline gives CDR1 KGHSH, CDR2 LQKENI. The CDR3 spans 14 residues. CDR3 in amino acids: CASSPPAGPPEAFF. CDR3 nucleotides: TGTGCCAGCTCACCACCTGCAGGGCCACCTGAAGCTTTCTTT.

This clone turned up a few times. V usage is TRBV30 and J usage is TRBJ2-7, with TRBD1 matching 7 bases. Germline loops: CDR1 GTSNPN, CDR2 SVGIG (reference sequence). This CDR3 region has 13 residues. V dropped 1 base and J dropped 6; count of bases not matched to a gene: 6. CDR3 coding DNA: TGTGCCTGGAGTGGGGACAGTGCGGCCGAGCAGTACTTC. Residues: CAWSGDSAAEQYF. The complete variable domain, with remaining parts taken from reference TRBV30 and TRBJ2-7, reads SQTIHQWPATLVQPVGSPLSLECTVEGTSNPNLYWYRQAAGRGLQLLFYSVGIGQISSEVPQNLSASRPQDRQFILSSKKLLLSDSGFYLCAWSGDSAAEQYFGPGTRLTVT.

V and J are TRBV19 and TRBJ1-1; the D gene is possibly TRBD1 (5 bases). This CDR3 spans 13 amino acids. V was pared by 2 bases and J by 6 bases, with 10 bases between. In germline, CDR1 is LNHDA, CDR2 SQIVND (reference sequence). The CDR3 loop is CASSIIQGSEAFF. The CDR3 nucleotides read TGTGCCAGTAGTATAATCCAGGGTTCTGAAGCTTTCTTT.

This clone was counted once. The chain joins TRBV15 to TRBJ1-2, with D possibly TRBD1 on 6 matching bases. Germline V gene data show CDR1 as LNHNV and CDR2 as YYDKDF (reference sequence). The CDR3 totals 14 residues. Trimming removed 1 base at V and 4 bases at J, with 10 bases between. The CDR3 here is CATSRARDIYGYTF. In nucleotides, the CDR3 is TGTGCCACCAGCAGAGCCCGGGACATCTATGGCTACACCTTC.

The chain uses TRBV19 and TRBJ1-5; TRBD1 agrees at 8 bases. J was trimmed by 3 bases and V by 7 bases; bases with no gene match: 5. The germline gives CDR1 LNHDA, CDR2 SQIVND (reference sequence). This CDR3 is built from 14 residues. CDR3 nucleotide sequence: TGTGCCAGTACCCAGGGGGCGGTCAATCAGCCCCAGCATTTT. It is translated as CASTQGAVNQPQHF.

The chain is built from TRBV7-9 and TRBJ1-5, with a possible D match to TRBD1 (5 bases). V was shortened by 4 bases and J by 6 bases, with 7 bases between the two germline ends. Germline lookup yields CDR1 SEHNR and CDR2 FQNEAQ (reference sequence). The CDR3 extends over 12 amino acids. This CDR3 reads CASSSGIQPQHF. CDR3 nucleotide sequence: TGTGCCAGCAGCTCAGGGATTCAGCCCCAGCATTTT.

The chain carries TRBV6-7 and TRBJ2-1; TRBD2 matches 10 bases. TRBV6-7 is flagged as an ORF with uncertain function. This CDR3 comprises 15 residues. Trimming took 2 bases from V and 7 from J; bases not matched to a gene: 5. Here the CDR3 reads CASSYSSGGLNEQFF. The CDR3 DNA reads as TGTGCCAGCAGTTACAGTAGCGGGGGGTTGAATGAGCAGTTCTTC.

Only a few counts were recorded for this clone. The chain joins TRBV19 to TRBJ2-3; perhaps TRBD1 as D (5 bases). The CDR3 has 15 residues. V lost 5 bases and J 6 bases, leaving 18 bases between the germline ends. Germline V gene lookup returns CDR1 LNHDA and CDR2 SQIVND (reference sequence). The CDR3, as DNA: TGTGCCAGTAGTGCAGCAGGGATCCCCGGGGATACGCAGTATTTT. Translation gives CASSAAGIPGDTQYF.

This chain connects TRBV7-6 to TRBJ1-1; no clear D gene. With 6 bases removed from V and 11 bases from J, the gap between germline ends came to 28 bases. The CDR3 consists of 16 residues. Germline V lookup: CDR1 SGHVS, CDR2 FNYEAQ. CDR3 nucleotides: TGTGCCAGCAGTCCAGCGGGCATTAAAGCCACCCTGGTTGCTTTCTTT. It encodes CASSPAGIKATLVAFF.